This T cell receptor beta chain stems from a study of CD8 T cells in Susac syndrome. Study in general: Sequencing included Susac syndrome patients, roughly 6 of them with active disease and roughly 8 in remission.

Patients having Susac syndrome satisfied recently defined diagnostic criteria for definite or probable disease. Reverse transcription of 0.5 to 1 ug RNA was performed with random hexamers. By means of immunoSEQ multiplex PCR, TCR beta CDR3 spanning 54 Vbeta and 13 Jbeta underwent amplification. TCRdb recomputed calls from the immunoSEQ multiplex PCR reads with MiXCR, one row per CDR3 protein. The sample gives approximately 190,000 distinct CDR3 sequences, around 95% of which show up once; approximately 0.098% is in the top ten. V was pared by 4 bases and J by 3 bases, with 10 bases between. The CDR3 consists of 14 residues. Per the germline V gene, CDR1 is SGHTA and CDR2 is FQGTGA.

This chain joins TRBV7-3 and TRBJ1-5; D might be TRBD1 (5 bases). The sequencing input was CD4+ T cells from PBMCs. The sequence was obtained from a human donor with Susac syndrome. The CDR3 spells CASSSRDFNQPQHF. The DNA of the CDR3 is TGTGCCAGCAGCTCCAGGGACTTCAATCAGCCCCAGCATTTT. The variable domain in full, with the rest retrieved from reference TRBV7-3 and TRBJ1-5, is GAGVSQTPSNKVTEKGKYVELRCDPISGHTALYWYRQSLGQGPEFLIYFQGTGAADDSGLPNDRFFAVRPEGSVSTLKIQRTERGDSAVYLCASSSRDFNQPQHFGDGTRLSIL.